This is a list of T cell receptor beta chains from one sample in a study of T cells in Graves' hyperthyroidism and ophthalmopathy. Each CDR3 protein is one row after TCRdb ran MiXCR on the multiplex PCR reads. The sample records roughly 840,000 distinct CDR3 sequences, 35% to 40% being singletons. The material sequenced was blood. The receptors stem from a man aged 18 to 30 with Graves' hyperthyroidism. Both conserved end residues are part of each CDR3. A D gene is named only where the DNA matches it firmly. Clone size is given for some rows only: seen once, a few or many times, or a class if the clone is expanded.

CDR3 protein: CAISASQQGSNYGYTF
CDR3 DNA: TGTGCCATCAGTGCTAGTCAACAGGGTTCAAACTATGGCTACACCTTC
J gene: TRBJ1-2
D gene: .
clone size: .
V gene: TRBV10-3

CDR3 protein: CSAPSPGAIITDEAFF
CDR3 DNA: TGCAGTGCTCCGTCACCCGGGGCCATCATTACCGATGAAGCTTTCTTT
J gene: TRBJ1-1
D gene: .
clone size: few
V gene: TRBV20-1

CDR3 protein: CAISESTGAGNTIYF
CDR3 DNA: TGTGCCATCAGTGAGTCGACAGGGGCTGGAAACACCATATATTTT
J gene: TRBJ1-3
D gene: TRBD1
clone size: .
V gene: TRBV10-3

CDR3 protein: CSVGRDSSEQYF
CDR3 DNA: TGCAGCGTTGGGAGGGATAGCTCCGAGCAGTACTTC
J gene: TRBJ2-7
D gene: .
clone size: many
V gene: TRBV29-1

CDR3 protein: CASSAGGGTRHSYEQYF
CDR3 DNA: TGTGCCAGCAGCGCAGGAGGGGGGACTCGCCACTCCTACGAGCAGTACTTC
J gene: TRBJ2-7
D gene: .
clone size: few
V gene: TRBV9

CDR3 protein: CATRRTVSSHEQYF
CDR3 DNA: TGTGCCACCAGAAGGACAGTCTCATCCCACGAGCAGTACTTC
J gene: TRBJ2-7
D gene: .
clone size: .
V gene: TRBV19

CDR3 protein: CASSRGLAYNEKLFF
CDR3 DNA: TGTGCCAGCAGCCGAGGGCTCGCCTATAATGAAAAACTGTTTTTT
J gene: TRBJ1-4
D gene: .
clone size: few
V gene: TRBV7-9

CDR3 protein: CASSPRDSGNTIYF
CDR3 DNA: TGTGCCAGCAGCCCCCGGGACTCTGGAAACACCATATATTTT
J gene: TRBJ1-3
D gene: .
clone size: many
V gene: TRBV11-2

CDR3 protein: CASSQSGTGVAGELFF
CDR3 DNA: TGCGCCAGCAGCCAATCCGGGACAGGGGTGGCCGGGGAGCTGTTTTTT
J gene: TRBJ2-2
D gene: TRBD1
clone size: .
V gene: TRBV4-1

CDR3 protein: CASSYSDRANEKLFF
CDR3 DNA: TGTGCCAGCAGTTACTCGGACAGGGCTAATGAAAAACTGTTTTTT
J gene: TRBJ1-4
D gene: TRBD1
clone size: .
V gene: TRBV6-6

CDR3 protein: CASSAARDRGGEQYF
CDR3 DNA: TGCGCCAGCAGTGCCGCCAGGGACAGGGGAGGAGAGCAGTACTTC
J gene: TRBJ2-7
D gene: TRBD1
clone size: many
V gene: TRBV10-1

CDR3 protein: CSARGGGLQETQYF
CDR3 DNA: TGCAGTGCTAGAGGCGGGGGCTTACAAGAGACCCAGTACTTC
J gene: TRBJ2-5
D gene: .
clone size: .
V gene: TRBV20-1

CDR3 protein: CSALAIAGRETQYF
CDR3 DNA: TGCAGTGCCCTCGCTATAGCGGGGCGAGAGACCCAGTACTTC
J gene: TRBJ2-5
D gene: TRBD2
clone size: .
V gene: TRBV20-1

CDR3 protein: CASSLIRTVAYEQYF
CDR3 DNA: TGTGCCAGCAGCTTAATCCGGACCGTCGCCTACGAGCAGTACTTC
J gene: TRBJ2-7
D gene: .
clone size: .
V gene: TRBV7-2

CDR3 protein: CAISPDMNTGELFF
CDR3 DNA: TGTGCCATCAGTCCTGACATGAACACCGGGGAGCTGTTTTTT
J gene: TRBJ2-2
D gene: .
clone size: many
V gene: TRBV10-3

CDR3 protein: CASSSRWGAQETQYF
CDR3 DNA: TGTGCCAGCAGCTCGCGGTGGGGGGCGCAAGAGACCCAGTACTTC
J gene: TRBJ2-5
D gene: .
clone size: .
V gene: TRBV7-2

CDR3 protein: CASSSDMVENGQETQYF
CDR3 DNA: TGTGCCAGCAGCTCCGACATGGTCGAGAACGGGCAAGAGACCCAGTACTTC
J gene: TRBJ2-5
D gene: .
clone size: few
V gene: TRBV25-1

CDR3 protein: CATSDGTGGYEQYF
CDR3 DNA: TGTGCCACCAGTGATGGGACAGGGGGCTACGAGCAGTACTTC
J gene: TRBJ2-7
D gene: TRBD1
clone size: many
V gene: TRBV24-1

CDR3 protein: CASTLTTAIGNTIYF
CDR3 DNA: TGTGCCAGCACCCTAACGACAGCAATTGGAAACACCATATATTTT
J gene: TRBJ1-3
D gene: .
clone size: .
V gene: TRBV2

CDR3 protein: CSARLVGEQFF
CDR3 DNA: TGCAGTGCTAGACTAGTGGGTGAGCAGTTCTTC
J gene: TRBJ2-1
D gene: .
clone size: once
V gene: TRBV20-1

CDR3 protein: CSVGGDREAGYTF
CDR3 DNA: TGCAGCGTTGGGGGCGACCGGGAGGCTGGCTACACCTTC
J gene: TRBJ1-2
D gene: .
clone size: .
V gene: TRBV29-1

CDR3 protein: CASSDSPVSGANVLTF
CDR3 DNA: TGTGCCAGCAGTGACTCCCCCGTCTCTGGGGCCAACGTCCTGACTTTC
J gene: TRBJ2-6
D gene: .
clone size: .
V gene: TRBV10-3

CDR3 protein: CASSLGGWTALGGYTF
CDR3 DNA: TGTGCCAGCAGCTTAGGAGGGTGGACCGCCTTGGGTGGCTACACCTTC
J gene: TRBJ1-2
D gene: .
clone size: few
V gene: TRBV7-6

CDR3 protein: CASSYPRDRGDTGELFF
CDR3 DNA: TGTGCCAGCAGTTACCCCCGGGACAGGGGCGACACCGGGGAGCTGTTTTTT
J gene: TRBJ2-2
D gene: TRBD1
clone size: few
V gene: TRBV2

CDR3 protein: CAISESLAGDEEQYF
CDR3 DNA: TGTGCCATCAGTGAGTCACTAGCGGGAGATGAGGAGCAGTACTTC
J gene: TRBJ2-7
D gene: TRBD2
clone size: few
V gene: TRBV10-3

CDR3 protein: CASRVQETQYF
CDR3 DNA: TGTGCCAGTAGGGTTCAAGAGACCCAGTACTTC
J gene: TRBJ2-5
D gene: .
clone size: few
V gene: TRBV19

CDR3 protein: CASSQGRSNTEAFF
CDR3 DNA: TGCGCCAGCAGCCAAGGGCGGTCGAACACTGAAGCTTTCTTT
J gene: TRBJ1-1
D gene: .
clone size: once
V gene: TRBV7-3

CDR3 protein: CASSEDSSGANVLTF
CDR3 DNA: TGTGCCAGCAGCGAAGACAGCTCTGGGGCCAACGTCCTGACTTTC
J gene: TRBJ2-6
D gene: .
clone size: many
V gene: TRBV7-3

CDR3 protein: CASSPGRGAEAFF
CDR3 DNA: TGTGCCAGCAGCCCGGGCCGGGGTGCTGAAGCTTTCTTT
J gene: TRBJ1-1
D gene: .
clone size: .
V gene: TRBV6-5

CDR3 protein: CASSWGLAGTYEQYF
CDR3 DNA: TGTGCCAGTAGTTGGGGCCTAGCGGGAACGTACGAGCAGTACTTC
J gene: TRBJ2-7
D gene: TRBD2
clone size: few
V gene: TRBV19

CDR3 protein: CSVDAGAEAFF
CDR3 DNA: TGCAGCGTTGATGCGGGAGCTGAAGCTTTCTTT
J gene: TRBJ1-1
D gene: .
clone size: many
V gene: TRBV29-1

CDR3 protein: CASRDRGRETQYF
CDR3 DNA: TGTGCCAGCAGGGACAGGGGTCGGGAGACCCAGTACTTC
J gene: TRBJ2-5
D gene: TRBD1
clone size: many
V gene: TRBV2

CDR3 protein: CSARDEGLSNQPQHF
CDR3 DNA: TGCAGTGCTAGAGATGAGGGGCTGAGCAATCAGCCCCAGCATTTT
J gene: TRBJ1-5
D gene: .
clone size: .
V gene: TRBV20-1

CDR3 protein: CAISEPGQGYTYYGYTF
CDR3 DNA: TGTGCCATCAGTGAGCCGGGACAGGGGTATACTTACTATGGCTACACCTTC
J gene: TRBJ1-2
D gene: TRBD1
clone size: .
V gene: TRBV10-3

CDR3 protein: CASRANPNTEAFF
CDR3 DNA: TGCGCCAGCAGGGCGAATCCGAACACTGAAGCTTTCTTT
J gene: TRBJ1-1
D gene: .
clone size: .
V gene: TRBV5-1

CDR3 protein: CAISPRAANQPQHF
CDR3 DNA: TGTGCCATCAGTCCTCGGGCGGCTAATCAGCCCCAGCATTTT
J gene: TRBJ1-5
D gene: .
clone size: .
V gene: TRBV10-3

CDR3 protein: CASSQDASHEAFF
CDR3 DNA: TGCGCCAGCAGCCAAGATGCATCCCATGAAGCTTTCTTT
J gene: TRBJ1-1
D gene: .
clone size: few
V gene: TRBV4-1

CDR3 protein: CASSPFGPSSYEQYF
CDR3 DNA: TGTGCCAGCAGCCCCTTTGGTCCTAGCTCCTACGAGCAGTACTTC
J gene: TRBJ2-7
D gene: .
clone size: .
V gene: TRBV9

CDR3 protein: CASSPTGWTEAFF
CDR3 DNA: TGTGCCAGCAGTCCGACAGGGTGGACTGAAGCTTTCTTT
J gene: TRBJ1-1
D gene: TRBD1
clone size: many
V gene: TRBV2

CDR3 protein: CASTPKAFF
CDR3 DNA: TGTGCCAGTACTCCGAAAGCTTTCTTT
J gene: TRBJ1-1
D gene: .
clone size: many
V gene: TRBV19